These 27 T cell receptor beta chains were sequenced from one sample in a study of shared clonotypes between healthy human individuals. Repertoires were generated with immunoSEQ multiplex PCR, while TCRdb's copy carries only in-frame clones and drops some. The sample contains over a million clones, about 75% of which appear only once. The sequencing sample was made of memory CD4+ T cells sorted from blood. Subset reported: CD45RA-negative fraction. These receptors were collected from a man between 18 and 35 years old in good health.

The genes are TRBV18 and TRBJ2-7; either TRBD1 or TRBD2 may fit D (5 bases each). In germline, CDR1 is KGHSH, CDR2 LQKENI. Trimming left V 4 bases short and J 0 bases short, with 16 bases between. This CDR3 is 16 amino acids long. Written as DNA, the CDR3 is TGTGCCAGCTCACGTTCAGGGAGTTCCTCCTCCTACGAGCAGTACTTC. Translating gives CASSRSGSSSSYEQYF.

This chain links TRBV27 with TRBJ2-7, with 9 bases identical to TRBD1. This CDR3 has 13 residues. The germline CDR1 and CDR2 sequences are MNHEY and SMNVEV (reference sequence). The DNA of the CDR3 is TGTGCCAGCAGCTTCCCCAGCCGGGACAGGGCCGGGGTC. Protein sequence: CASSFPSRDRAGV.

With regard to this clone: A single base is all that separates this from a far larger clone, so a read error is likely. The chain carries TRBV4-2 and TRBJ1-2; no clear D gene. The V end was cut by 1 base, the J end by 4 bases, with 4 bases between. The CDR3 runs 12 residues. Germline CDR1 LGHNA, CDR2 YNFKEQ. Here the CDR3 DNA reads TGTGCCAGCAGCCAAGGTGCCTATGGCTACACCTTC. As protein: CASSQGAYGYTF.

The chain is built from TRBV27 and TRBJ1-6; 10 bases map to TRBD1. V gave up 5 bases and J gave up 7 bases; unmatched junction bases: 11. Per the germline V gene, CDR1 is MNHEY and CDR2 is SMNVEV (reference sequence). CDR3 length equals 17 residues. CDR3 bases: TGTGCCAGCAGTGAGGGACAGGGGAGGAATTGGAATTCACCCCTCCACTTT. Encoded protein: CASSEGQGRNWNSPLHF.

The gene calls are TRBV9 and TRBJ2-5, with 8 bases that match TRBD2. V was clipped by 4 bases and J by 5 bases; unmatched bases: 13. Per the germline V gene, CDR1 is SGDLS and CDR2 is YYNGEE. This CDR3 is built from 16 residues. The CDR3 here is CASSPLSAGVVETQYF. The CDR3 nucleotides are TGTGCCAGCAGCCCTTTGTCAGCGGGAGTTGTGGAGACCCAGTACTTC.

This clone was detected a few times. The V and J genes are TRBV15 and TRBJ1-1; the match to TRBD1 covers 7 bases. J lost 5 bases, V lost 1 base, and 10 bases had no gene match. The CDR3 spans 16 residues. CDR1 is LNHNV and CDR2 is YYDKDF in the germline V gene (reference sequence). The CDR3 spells CATSRGTQGGRTEAFF. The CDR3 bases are TGTGCCACCAGCAGAGGGACCCAGGGGGGGAGGACTGAAGCTTTCTTT.

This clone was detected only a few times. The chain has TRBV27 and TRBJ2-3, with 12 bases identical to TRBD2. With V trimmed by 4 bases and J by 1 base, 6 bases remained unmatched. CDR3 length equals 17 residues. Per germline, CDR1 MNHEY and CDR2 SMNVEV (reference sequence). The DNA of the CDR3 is TGTGCCAGCAGTTCCTCGACTAGCGGGGGCCGCACAGATACGCAGTATTTT. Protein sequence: CASSSSTSGGRTDTQYF.

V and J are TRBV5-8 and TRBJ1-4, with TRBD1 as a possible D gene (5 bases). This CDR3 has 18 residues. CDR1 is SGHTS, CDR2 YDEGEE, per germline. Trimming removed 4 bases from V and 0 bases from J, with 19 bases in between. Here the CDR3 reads CASSGTLWSFATNEKLFF. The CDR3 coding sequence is TGTGCCAGCAGCGGGACGCTTTGGTCATTTGCAACTAATGAAAAACTGTTTTTT.

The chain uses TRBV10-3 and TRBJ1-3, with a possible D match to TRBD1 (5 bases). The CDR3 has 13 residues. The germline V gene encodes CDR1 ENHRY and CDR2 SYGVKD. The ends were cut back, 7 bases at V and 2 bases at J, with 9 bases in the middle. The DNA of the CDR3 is TGTGCCATCACCAGGGACCCTGGAAACACCATATATTTT. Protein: CAITRDPGNTIYF.

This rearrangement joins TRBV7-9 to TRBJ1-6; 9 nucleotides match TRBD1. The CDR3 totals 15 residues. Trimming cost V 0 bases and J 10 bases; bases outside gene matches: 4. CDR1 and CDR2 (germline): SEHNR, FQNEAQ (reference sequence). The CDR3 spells CASSLAGDRASPLHF. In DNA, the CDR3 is TGTGCCAGCAGCTTAGCGGGGGACAGGGCGTCACCCCTCCACTTT.

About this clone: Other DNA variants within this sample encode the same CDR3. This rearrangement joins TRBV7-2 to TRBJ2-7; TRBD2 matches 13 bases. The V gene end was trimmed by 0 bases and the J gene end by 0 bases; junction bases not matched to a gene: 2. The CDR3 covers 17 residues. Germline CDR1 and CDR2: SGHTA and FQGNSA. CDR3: CASSLATSGRASYEQYF. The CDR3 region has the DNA TGTGCCAGCAGCTTAGCCACTAGCGGGAGGGCCTCCTACGAGCAGTACTTC. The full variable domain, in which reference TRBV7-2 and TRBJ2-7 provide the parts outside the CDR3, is GAGVSQSPSNKVTEKGKDVELRCDPISGHTALYWYRQSLGQGLEFLIYFQGNSAPDKSGLPSDRFSAERTGGSVSTLTIQRTQQEDSAVYLCASSLATSGRASYEQYFGPGTRLTVT.

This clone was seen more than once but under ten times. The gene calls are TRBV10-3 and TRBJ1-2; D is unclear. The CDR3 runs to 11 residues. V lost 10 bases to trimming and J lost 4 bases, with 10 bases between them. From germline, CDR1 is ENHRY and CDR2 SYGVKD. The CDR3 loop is CATLLGYGYTF. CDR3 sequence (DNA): TGTGCCACCCTATTGGGCTATGGCTACACCTTC.

This CDR3 is CASSLASGRALTHNEQFF. CDR3 nucleotides: TGTGCCAGCAGCTTGGCCAGCGGGAGGGCCTTAACCCACAATGAGCAGTTCTTC. The J gene is TRBJ2-1, the V gene TRBV5-6, with 10 positions matching TRBD2. Germline V gene lookup returns CDR1 SGHDT and CDR2 YYEEEE. The CDR3 is 18 residues long. With 0 bases clipped from V and 5 bases from J, the junction kept 11 bases outside the gene matches.

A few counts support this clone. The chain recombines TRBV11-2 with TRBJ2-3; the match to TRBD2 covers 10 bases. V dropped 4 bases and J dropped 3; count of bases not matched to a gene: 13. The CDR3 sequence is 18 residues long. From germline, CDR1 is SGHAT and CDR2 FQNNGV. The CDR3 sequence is CASSSNVGTSEGTDTQYF. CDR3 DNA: TGTGCCAGCAGCTCCAACGTCGGGACTAGCGAGGGAACAGATACGCAGTATTTT.

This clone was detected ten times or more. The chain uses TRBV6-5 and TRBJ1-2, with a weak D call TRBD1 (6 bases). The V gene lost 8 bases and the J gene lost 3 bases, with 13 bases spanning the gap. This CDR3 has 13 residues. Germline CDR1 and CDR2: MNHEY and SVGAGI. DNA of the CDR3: TGTGCCAGCGCAGTGCCAGGGGACTATGGCTACACCTTC. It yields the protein CASAVPGDYGYTF.

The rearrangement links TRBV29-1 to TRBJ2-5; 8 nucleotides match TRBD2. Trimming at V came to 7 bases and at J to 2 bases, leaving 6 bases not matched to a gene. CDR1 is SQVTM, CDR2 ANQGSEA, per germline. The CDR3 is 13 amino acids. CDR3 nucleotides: TGCAGCGCCTACCCTAGCGGGCAAGAGACCCAGTACTTC. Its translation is CSAYPSGQETQYF.

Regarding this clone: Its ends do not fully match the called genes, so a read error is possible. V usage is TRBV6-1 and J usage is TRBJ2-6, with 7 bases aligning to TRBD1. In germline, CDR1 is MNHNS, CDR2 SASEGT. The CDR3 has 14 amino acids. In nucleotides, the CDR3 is TGTGCCAGCAGTGAAGCGGCAGGGGGCAACGTCCTGACTTTC. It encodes CASSEAAGGNVLTF.

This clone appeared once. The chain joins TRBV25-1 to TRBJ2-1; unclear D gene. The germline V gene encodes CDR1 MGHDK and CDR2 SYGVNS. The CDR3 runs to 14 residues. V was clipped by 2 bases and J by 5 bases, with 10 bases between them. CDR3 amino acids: CASSENVQNNEQFF. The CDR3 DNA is TGTGCCAGCAGTGAAAACGTACAGAACAATGAGCAGTTCTTC.

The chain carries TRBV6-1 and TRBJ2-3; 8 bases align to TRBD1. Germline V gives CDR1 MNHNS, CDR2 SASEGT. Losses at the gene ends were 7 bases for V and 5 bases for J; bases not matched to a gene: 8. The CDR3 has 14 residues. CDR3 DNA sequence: TGTGCCAGCAAGAAGGACAGGGTGGTAGATACGCAGTATTTT. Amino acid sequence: CASKKDRVVDTQYF.

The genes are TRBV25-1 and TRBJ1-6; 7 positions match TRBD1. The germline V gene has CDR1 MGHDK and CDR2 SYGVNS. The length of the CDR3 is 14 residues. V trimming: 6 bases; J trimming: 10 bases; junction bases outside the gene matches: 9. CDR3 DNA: TGTGCCAGCAGGGACACAGGGGAAGGATCACCCCTCCACTTT. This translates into CASRDTGEGSPLHF.

The CDR3 sequence is CASSLFSGSRSGEQYF. CDR3 sequence (DNA): TGTGCCAGCAGCTTATTTAGCGGGAGCCGATCGGGCGAGCAGTACTTC. The chain links TRBV7-2 to TRBJ2-7, with 9 bases aligning to TRBD2. This CDR3 is built from 16 residues. Trimming cost V 2 bases and J 6 bases; bases outside gene matches: 11. Germline loops: CDR1 SGHTA, CDR2 FQGNSA.

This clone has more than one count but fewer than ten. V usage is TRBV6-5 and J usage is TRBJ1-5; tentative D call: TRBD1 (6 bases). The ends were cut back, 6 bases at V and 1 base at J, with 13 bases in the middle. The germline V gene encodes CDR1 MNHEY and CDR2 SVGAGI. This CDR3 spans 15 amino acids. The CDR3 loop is CASRPGGGSNQPQHF. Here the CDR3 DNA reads TGTGCCAGCAGGCCCGGCGGGGGCAGCAATCAGCCCCAGCATTTT.

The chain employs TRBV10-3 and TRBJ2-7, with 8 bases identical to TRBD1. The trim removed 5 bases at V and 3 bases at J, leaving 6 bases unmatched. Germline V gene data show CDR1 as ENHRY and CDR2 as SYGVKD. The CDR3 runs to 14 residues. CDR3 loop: CAISPQGTGYEQYF. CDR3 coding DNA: TGTGCCATCAGTCCTCAAGGGACAGGCTACGAGCAGTACTTC.

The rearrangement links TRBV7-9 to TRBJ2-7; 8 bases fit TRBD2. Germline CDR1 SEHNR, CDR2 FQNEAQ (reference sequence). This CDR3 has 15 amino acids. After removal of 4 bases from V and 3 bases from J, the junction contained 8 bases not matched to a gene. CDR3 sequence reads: CASSSQSGGRYEQYF. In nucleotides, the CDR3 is TGTGCCAGCAGCTCCCAATCGGGGGGGCGCTACGAGCAGTACTTC.

This CDR3 reads CASGLSGQGGGYGYTF. CDR3 in DNA: TGTGCTAGTGGTTTATCGGGACAGGGGGGCGGCTATGGCTACACCTTC. The genes are TRBV12-5 and TRBJ1-2; 11 bases are shared with TRBD1. The CDR3 has 16 amino acids. CDR1 and CDR2 from the germline V gene are LGHNT and FRNRAP. The junction had 7 bases not matched to a gene; V was cut back by 3 bases and J by 4 bases.

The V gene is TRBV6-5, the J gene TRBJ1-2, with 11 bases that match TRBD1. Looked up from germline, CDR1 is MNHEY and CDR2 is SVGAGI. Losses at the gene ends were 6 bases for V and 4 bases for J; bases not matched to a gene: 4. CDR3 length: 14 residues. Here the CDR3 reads CASSSGTGGYGYTF. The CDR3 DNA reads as TGTGCCAGCAGCTCCGGGACAGGGGGCTATGGCTACACCTTC.

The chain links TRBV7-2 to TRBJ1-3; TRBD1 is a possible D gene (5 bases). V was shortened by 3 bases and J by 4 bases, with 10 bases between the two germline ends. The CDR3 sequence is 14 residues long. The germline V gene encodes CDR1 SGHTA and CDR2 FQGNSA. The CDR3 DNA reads TGTGCCAGCAGCTTCGGTGGGGGAGGAAACACCATATATTTT. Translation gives CASSFGGGGNTIYF.